Presented here are 32 T cell receptor beta chains from one specimen sequenced in a study of sequential checkpoint blockade in melanoma. Treatment in this sample: randomized to nivolumab then ipilimumab (arm A) or the reverse (arm B). Assay: immunoSEQ multiplex PCR; the TCRdb copy retains only in-frame clones and omits some. The data contain 15,000 to 20,000 clones, 60% to 80% of them singletons. The sample here was CD8+ T cells sorted from blood (inferred from file names), taken from a patient given nivolumab and ipilimumab in sequence. The receptors here all came from a human donor with melanoma.

The J gene is TRBJ2-7, the V gene TRBV28; the match to TRBD1 covers 9 bases. CDR3 length equals 14 residues. V gave up 6 bases and J gave up 5 bases; unmatched junction bases: 8. In germline, CDR1 is MDHEN, CDR2 SYDVKM. DNA of the CDR3: TGTGCCAGCAGGGGGATCTGGGACAGGGACGAGCAGTACTTC. It translates to CASRGIWDRDEQYF.

This clone was recorded once. The chain employs TRBV6-5 and TRBJ2-7; D remains unclear. V gave up 4 bases and J gave up 7 bases, with 8 bases separating them. The CDR3 has 11 residues. Germline assignment: CDR1 MNHEY and CDR2 SVGAGI. CDR3 residues: CASSFNLEQYF. The CDR3 DNA follows: TGTGCCAGCAGTTTCAACTTGGAGCAGTACTTC.

DNA for the CDR3: TGCGCCAGCAGTCAATTACCGGGACAGAAGGGCGAGCAGTACTTC. Translated, it gives CASSQLPGQKGEQYF. The genes are TRBV23-1 and TRBJ2-7, with 7 bases lining up with TRBD1. TRBV23-1 is an ORF, with its function uncertain. The CDR3 sequence is 15 residues long. The V and J ends lost 1 base and 6 bases, in that order; junction bases with no gene match: 9.

V gene TRBV7-9 combines with J gene TRBJ1-1; 7 bases are a match to TRBD1. Germline loops: CDR1 SEHNR, CDR2 FQNEAQ (reference sequence). This CDR3 contains 16 residues. V gave up 0 bases and J gave up 0 bases; unmatched junction bases: 4. The CDR3 region has the DNA TGTGCCAGCAGCTTAGCCGAACAGGGGATGAACACTGAAGCTTTCTTT. It codes for CASSLAEQGMNTEAFF.

The sample holds a few counts of this clone. The chain uses TRBV7-9 and TRBJ2-3, with 9 bases that match TRBD1. CDR3 length: 16 residues. Looked up from germline, CDR1 is SEHNR and CDR2 is FQNEAQ (reference sequence). Trimming cost V 2 bases and J 2 bases; bases outside gene matches: 5. CDR3 in amino acids: CASSLNGTGYTDTQYF. The CDR3 nucleotides read TGTGCCAGCAGCTTAAACGGGACAGGGTACACAGATACGCAGTATTTT.

This chain uses TRBV5-4 with TRBJ2-7; maybe TRBD1 (6 bases). V dropped 2 bases and J dropped 4 bases, with 10 bases sitting between them. Germline lookup yields CDR1 SGHNT and CDR2 YYREEE (reference sequence). There are 13 residues in the CDR3. The CDR3 sequence is CASSFRGGYEQYF. The CDR3 DNA sequence: TGTGCCAGCAGCTTCAGGGGTGGGTACGAGCAGTACTTC.

J is TRBJ1-2 and V is TRBV30; no definite D call. V was cut by 4 bases and J by 7 bases, with 16 bases left in between. Germline V gene lookup returns CDR1 GTSNPN and CDR2 SVGIG (reference sequence). The CDR3 contains 13 residues. The CDR3 region has the DNA TGTGCCTGGACGCAGTCGATGGCCCTTGGCTACACCTTC. It is translated as CAWTQSMALGYTF. Filled out from reference TRBV30 and TRBJ1-2, the complete variable domain reads SQTIHQWPATLVQPVGSPLSLECTVEGTSNPNLYWYRQAAGRGLQLLFYSVGIGQISSEVPQNLSASRPQDRQFILSSKKLLLSDSGFYLCAWTQSMALGYTFGSGTRLTVV.

The V and J genes are TRBV27 and TRBJ2-3, with D possibly matching TRBD2 (5 bases). Germline CDR1 and CDR2: MNHEY and SMNVEV (reference sequence). The CDR3 spans 13 residues. The V end lost 3 bases, the J end lost 5 bases, and 9 bases lay between the germline ends. The CDR3 is CASSLRAVDTQYF. The CDR3 region has the DNA TGTGCCAGCAGTTTGCGGGCAGTAGATACGCAGTATTTT.

The V gene is TRBV4-3, the J gene TRBJ1-2; 7 bases match TRBD1. The ends lost 1 base at V and 1 base at J; junction bases unmatched: 12. Germline values: CDR1 LGHNA, CDR2 YSLEER. The CDR3 consists of 18 residues. For the CDR3, the DNA is TGCGCCAGCAGCCAAGTTCCGACCCGGGACAGAGTTAACTATGGCTACACCTTC. This gives the protein CASSQVPTRDRVNYGYTF.

The gene calls are TRBV27 and TRBJ1-6; D is undetermined. Germline V gene lookup returns CDR1 MNHEY and CDR2 SMNVEV (reference sequence). There are 12 residues in the CDR3. With 8 bases removed from V and 7 bases from J, the gap between germline ends came to 9 bases. CDR3 in DNA: TGTGCCAGCCGGCGGGGAAATTCACCCCTCCACTTT. It encodes CASRRGNSPLHF.

J is TRBJ2-7 and V is TRBV7-6; TRBD1 is a possible D gene (5 bases). This CDR3 is 13 amino acids long. V dropped 3 bases and J dropped 3 bases, with 9 bases sitting between them. The germline gives CDR1 SGHVS, CDR2 FNYEAQ. This CDR3 is CASSLGRVYEQYF. CDR3 nucleotides: TGTGCCAGCAGCTTGGGCAGGGTCTACGAGCAGTACTTC.

The chain links TRBV9 to TRBJ1-1; unclear D gene. This CDR3 spans 17 amino acids. Germline V gives CDR1 SGDLS, CDR2 YYNGEE. Trimming shortened V by 5 bases and J by 5 bases, and 25 bases separated the two germline ends. CDR3 bases: TGTGCCAGCAGGGGTTTAGACGGGAGTCGAACGAAGACTGAAGCTTTCTTT. Translated: CASRGLDGSRTKTEAFF. Drawing the rest from reference TRBV9 and TRBJ1-1, the complete variable domain is DSGVTQTPKHLITATGQRVTLRCSPRSGDLSVYWYQQSLDQGLQFLIQYYNGEERAKGNILERFSAQQFPDLHSELNLSSLELGDSALYFCASRGLDGSRTKTEAFFGQGTRLTVV.

The V and J genes are TRBV19 and TRBJ1-1; 8 nucleotides agree with TRBD1. There are 15 residues in the CDR3. Germline CDR1 reads LNHDA; CDR2 reads SQIVND (reference sequence). V gave up 3 bases and J gave up 1 base; unmatched junction bases: 4. The CDR3 region is CASSMPGGANTEAFF. CDR3 coding DNA: TGTGCCAGTAGTATGCCAGGGGGCGCGAACACTGAAGCTTTCTTT.

This chain joins TRBV27 and TRBJ2-7; TRBD1 matches 8 bases. Germline-derived CDR1 and CDR2 are MNHEY and SMNVEV (reference sequence). V was clipped by 3 bases and J by 0 bases; unmatched bases: 1. This CDR3 has 14 residues. The CDR3 is CASSFGTGSYEQYF. The CDR3 DNA sequence: TGTGCCAGCAGTTTTGGGACAGGCTCCTACGAGCAGTACTTC.

The chain joins TRBV4-1 to TRBJ2-7; TRBD2 aligns across 9 bases. The CDR3 covers 14 residues. With 1 base clipped from V and 2 bases from J, the junction kept 0 bases outside the gene matches. Germline CDR1 is MGHRA and CDR2 is YSYEKL. CDR3 in DNA: TGCGCCAGCAGCCAAGCTAGCGGGGCCTACGAGCAGTACTTC. It specifies CASSQASGAYEQYF.

CDR3 protein: CASSLHTSEQYF. The CDR3 DNA reads as TGCGCCAGCAGCCTCCATACCTCCGAGCAGTACTTC. This sequence joins TRBV4-1 and TRBJ2-5; D call uncertain. The tail of the sequence fits TRBJ2-7 better, so the J call may be wrong. The CDR3 is made up of 12 amino acids. Germline values: CDR1 MGHRA, CDR2 YSYEKL.

The gene calls are TRBV28 and TRBJ2-7; D unclear. Germline values: CDR1 MDHEN, CDR2 SYDVKM. The CDR3 consists of 11 residues. The germline V and J ends were trimmed by 5 bases and 3 bases, with 5 bases remaining between them. The CDR3 region has the DNA TGTGCCAGCAGTCGCGGCTACGAGCAGTACTTC. It is translated as CASSRGYEQYF.

This sequence joins TRBV27 and TRBJ1-5; the D gene is possibly TRBD1 (5 bases). V dropped 3 bases and J dropped 1 base, with 7 bases sitting between them. Looked up from germline, CDR1 is MNHEY and CDR2 is SMNVEV (reference sequence). The CDR3 extends over 14 amino acids. Written as DNA, the CDR3 is TGTGCCAGCAGTTTTCAGGGAAGCAATCAGCCCCAGCATTTT. Its translation is CASSFQGSNQPQHF.

J is TRBJ2-7 and V is TRBV4-3, with 7 bases fitting TRBD1. CDR3 length: 14 residues. CDR1 is LGHNA and CDR2 is YSLEER in the germline V gene. With 2 bases clipped from V and 6 bases from J, the junction kept 7 bases outside the gene matches. CDR3 amino acids: CASSQTTGVGEQYF. The CDR3 coding sequence is TGCGCCAGCAGCCAAACCACAGGGGTCGGCGAGCAGTACTTC.

The genes are TRBV2 and TRBJ1-3; D uncertain. Germline V lookup: CDR1 SNHLY, CDR2 FYNNEI. The V and J ends lost 4 bases and 0 bases respectively, with 7 bases between them. This CDR3 spans 14 amino acids. The CDR3 is CASSVTGSGNTIYF. The CDR3 DNA sequence: TGTGCCAGCAGTGTTACCGGCTCTGGAAACACCATATATTTT. The entire variable domain, with the rest obtained from reference TRBV2 and TRBJ1-3, is as follows: EPEVTQTPSHQVTQMGQEVILRCVPISNHLYFYWYRQILGQKVEFLVSFYNNEISEKSEIFDDQFSVERPDGSNFTLKIRSTKLEDSAMYFCASSVTGSGNTIYFGEGSWLTVV.

V gene TRBV4-1 combines with J gene TRBJ2-7; D is uncertain. V was trimmed by 8 bases and J by 0 bases, leaving 17 bases between them. CDR1 is MGHRA and CDR2 is YSYEKL in the germline V gene. The CDR3 is 15 residues long. DNA of the CDR3: TGCGCCAGCGGCCCCCCCGACAAACTCTCCTACGAGCAGTACTTC. It yields the protein CASGPPDKLSYEQYF.

This clone was seen more than once but under ten times. The gene calls are TRBV19 and TRBJ2-7; 8 positions agree with TRBD1. Germline values: CDR1 LNHDA, CDR2 SQIVND (reference sequence). This CDR3 spans 14 amino acids. The V gene end was trimmed by 5 bases and the J gene end by 4 bases; junction bases not matched to a gene: 7. This CDR3 is CASSPDRGRYEQYF. In DNA form, the CDR3 reads TGTGCCAGTAGTCCCGACAGGGGACGGTACGAGCAGTACTTC.

The rearrangement uses TRBV18 and TRBJ2-1; 14 bases map to TRBD2. The CDR3 runs 19 residues. Germline assignment: CDR1 KGHSH and CDR2 LQKENI. J gave up 7 bases and V 6 bases, and 17 bases lay outside the gene matches. In DNA form, the CDR3 reads TGTGCCAGCTCCTTCCGACAGGGACTAGCGGGAGCGCGCGGGAATGAGCAGTTCTTC. Translation: CASSFRQGLAGARGNEQFF.

A single count supports this clone. The chain combines TRBV7-6 with TRBJ2-7; 7 bases are shared with TRBD2. V dropped 5 bases and J dropped 6; count of bases not matched to a gene: 10. CDR3 size: 14 residues. Germline V gene sequence: CDR1 SGHVS, CDR2 FNYEAQ. Here the CDR3 DNA reads TGTGCCAGCAGCCCGCGAGCCGGGACTACCGAGCAGTACTTC. Protein product: CASSPRAGTTEQYF. The full variable domain, with the rest looked up from reference TRBV7-6 and TRBJ2-7, is GAGVSQSPRYKVTKRGQDVALRCDPISGHVSLYWYRQALGQGPEFLTYFNYEAQQDKSGLPNDRFSAERPEGSISTLTIQRTEQRDSAMYRCASSPRAGTTEQYFGPGTRLTVT.

The chain carries TRBV30 and TRBJ2-7; no reliable D call. V gave up 2 bases and J gave up 6 bases, with 8 bases separating them. This CDR3 comprises 11 residues. The germline V gene encodes CDR1 GTSNPN and CDR2 SVGIG (reference sequence). The CDR3 DNA follows: TGTGCCTGGAGTTACGGTGGCGAGCAGTACTTC. This encodes CAWSYGGEQYF.

The gene calls are TRBV27 and TRBJ2-7; TRBD2 matches at 14 bases. CDR3 length: 15 amino acids. Unmatched junction bases numbered 1, after V lost 3 bases and J lost 3 bases. CDR1 is MNHEY, CDR2 SMNVEV, per germline (reference sequence). This chain's CDR3 is CASSLGLAGVYEQYF. CDR3 nucleotide sequence: TGTGCCAGCAGTTTGGGACTAGCGGGAGTCTACGAGCAGTACTTC.

V is TRBV19 and J is TRBJ1-2, with 7 nucleotides matching TRBD1. The CDR3 contains 12 residues. Per the germline V gene, CDR1 is LNHDA and CDR2 is SQIVND (reference sequence). J was trimmed by 6 bases and V by 3 bases; bases with no gene match: 1. The CDR3 sequence: CASSIDRDGYTF. The CDR3, as DNA: TGTGCCAGTAGTATTGACAGGGATGGCTACACCTTC.

J is TRBJ1-6 and V is TRBV4-1; D is perhaps TRBD1 (6 bases). CDR3 length: 15 amino acids. V shed 4 bases and J shed 6 bases, with 13 bases lying between them. Germline CDR1 MGHRA, CDR2 YSYEKL. The CDR3 loop reads CASSPRGLSNSPLHF. CDR3 DNA: TGCGCCAGCAGCCCGCGGGGGCTAAGTAATTCACCCCTCCACTTT.

The rearrangement links TRBV27 to TRBJ1-5; D is possibly TRBD1 (6 bases). Looked up from germline, CDR1 is MNHEY and CDR2 is SMNVEV (reference sequence). The CDR3 spans 13 residues. Between the trimmed V and J ends, which lost 9 bases and 6 bases, there was a span of 15 bases. CDR3 nucleotide sequence: TGTGCCAGTTCGGGGGGGGGCGGTCAGCCCCAGCATTTT. It specifies CASSGGGGQPQHF.

The chain links TRBV28 to TRBJ2-5; TRBD2 aligns across 12 bases. The end of the DNA fits TRBJ2-7 better, so the J call may be wrong. This CDR3 is 15 amino acids long. Per germline, CDR1 MDHEN and CDR2 SYDVKM. CDR3: CASRMTSGRVHEQYF. CDR3 nucleotides: TGTGCCAGCAGGATGACTAGCGGGAGAGTCCACGAGCAGTACTTC.

This clone ranks as medium-sized (0.01 to 0.1%). The chain links TRBV27 to TRBJ1-2, with D perhaps matching TRBD1 (5 bases). V lost 4 bases and J lost 4, with 13 bases in between. This CDR3 region has 14 residues. Germline V gene lookup returns CDR1 MNHEY and CDR2 SMNVEV (reference sequence). CDR3 sequence reads: CASSSQGFGYGYTF. The CDR3 DNA is TGTGCCAGCAGTTCCCAGGGATTTGGCTATGGCTACACCTTC.

This chain uses TRBV11-2 with TRBJ2-7; TRBD1 agrees at 11 bases. There are 17 residues in the CDR3. The ends lost 4 bases at V and 3 bases at J; junction bases unmatched: 11. CDR1 is SGHAT, CDR2 FQNNGV, per germline. CDR3 bases: TGTGCCAGCAGCTCGCAAGGACAGGGGGCGGATTTCTACGAGCAGTACTTC. This gives the protein CASSSQGQGADFYEQYF.